These T cell receptor beta chains were read from a single sample in a study of CD8 T cells in Susac syndrome. From the immunoSEQ multiplex PCR reads, TCRdb called clonotypes with MiXCR, one entry per CDR3 protein. Of about 200,000 distinct CDR3 sequences detected, roughly 92% appear once; the ten largest clones hold around 0.13%. Material for sequencing was CD8+ T cells from PBMCs. The receptors shown here come from a human donor with multiple sclerosis. Both conserved end residues are part of each CDR3. The D gene is left open where the match is weak. Clone size is stated in some rows and not others, as once, few, many or a class when expanded.

>TRBD1|TRBJ1-2|TRBV9|-
CASSQNPQGAGHYGYTF
TGTGCCAGCAGCCAAAACCCACAGGGGGCGGGGCACTATGGCTACACCTTC
>-|TRBJ2-3|TRBV12-3/TRBV12-4|once
CASMGTADTQYF
TGTGCCAGCATGGGCACGGCAGATACGCAGTATTTT
>-|TRBJ1-5|TRBV5-1|-
CASSLEGGHNQPQHF
TGCGCCAGCAGCTTGGAGGGGGGCCACAATCAGCCCCAGCATTTT
>TRBD1|TRBJ1-1|TRBV13|-
CASSSLSVQGGFEAFF
TGTGCCAGCAGCTCATTGAGCGTTCAGGGGGGCTTTGAAGCTTTCTTT
>TRBD1|TRBJ2-7|TRBV5-6|-
CASSYGTAIYEQYF
TGTGCCAGCAGCTACGGGACAGCTATCTACGAGCAGTACTTC
>TRBD1|TRBJ2-3|TRBV9|-
CASSGQGGPDTQYF
TGTGCCAGCTCGGGACAGGGAGGCCCAGATACGCAGTATTTT
>TRBD2|TRBJ2-3|TRBV9|-
CASSGAGEGPSTDTQYF
TGTGCCAGCAGCGGCGCTGGGGAGGGACCTAGCACAGATACGCAGTATTTT
>-|TRBJ1-1|TRBV10-3|-
CAISENTEAFF
TGTGCCATCAGTGAGAACACTGAAGCTTTCTTT
>-|TRBJ1-3|TRBV20-1|-
CSARYFPGNTIYF
TGCAGTGCTAGGTACTTTCCTGGAAACACCATATATTTT
>TRBD1|TRBJ2-1|TRBV5-1|-
CASSPPQGGTPGDEQFF
TGCGCCAGCAGCCCACCACAGGGGGGCACCCCTGGCGATGAGCAGTTCTTC
>-|TRBJ1-1|TRBV30|-
CAWSAGGPEAFF
TGTGCCTGGAGTGCCGGGGGACCTGAAGCTTTCTTT
>-|TRBJ1-1|TRBV27|-
CASRQGGHTEAFF
TGTGCCAGCAGACAAGGGGGTCACACTGAAGCTTTCTTT
>TRBD2|TRBJ2-1|TRBV5-4|-
CASSFTSGGPFYAEQFF
TGTGCCAGCAGCTTCACTAGCGGGGGACCCTTTTACGCTGAGCAGTTCTTC
>-|TRBJ2-1|TRBV4-3|-
CASSQGLGGGNEQFF
TGCGCCAGCAGCCAAGGACTAGGGGGGGGGAATGAGCAGTTCTTC
>-|TRBJ2-1|TRBV10-3|-
CAISESGGNEQFF
TGTGCCATCAGTGAGTCGGGGGGCAATGAGCAGTTCTTC
>TRBD1|TRBJ2-7|TRBV13|once
CASSAGTGGLYEQYF
TGTGCCAGCAGCGCCGGGACAGGGGGACTCTACGAGCAGTACTTC
>-|TRBJ2-1|TRBV4-1|-
CASSQDMEGRRNEQFF
TGCGCCAGCAGCCAAGATATGGAGGGAAGGAGGAATGAGCAGTTCTTC
>TRBD1|TRBJ2-5|TRBV4-1|-
CASSAPGPGQAEETQYF
TGCGCCAGCAGCGCACCGGGCCCGGGACAGGCCGAAGAGACCCAGTACTTC
>-|TRBJ2-5|TRBV9|-
CASSEGGGLETQYF
TGTGCCAGCAGCGAAGGGGGGGGGCTGGAGACCCAGTACTTC
>TRBD1|TRBJ1-2|TRBV6-1|-
CASSPSRLSDQGAGGYTF
TGTGCCAGCAGTCCCAGCCGCTTATCCGATCAGGGGGCGGGGGGCTACACCTTC
>-|TRBJ2-4|TRBV24-1|-
CATSFGVSLAKNIQYF
TGTGCCACCAGTTTCGGGGTCAGTTTAGCCAAAAACATTCAGTACTTC
>TRBD1|TRBJ2-7|TRBV25-1|-
CASSESSDRGNDEQYF
TGTGCCAGCAGTGAATCCTCGGACAGGGGAAACGACGAGCAGTACTTC
>TRBD2|TRBJ2-7|TRBV20-1|-
CSARVAGSYEQYF
TGCAGTGCTAGAGTAGCGGGGAGTTACGAGCAGTACTTC
>-|TRBJ2-7|TRBV7-9|once
CASSLAARSYEQYF
TGTGCCAGCAGCTTAGCAGCACGTTCCTACGAGCAGTACTTC
>-|TRBJ1-1|TRBV4-3|-
CASSQPGFTEAFF
TGCGCCAGCAGCCAACCAGGGTTCACTGAAGCTTTCTTT
>TRBD1|TRBJ2-4|TRBV24-1|-
CATSDSPGQGNSKNIQYF
TGTGCCACCAGTGATTCACCGGGACAGGGAAATAGCAAAAACATTCAGTACTTC
>-|TRBJ2-1|TRBV21-1|-
CASSKVSSGVWWGYNEQFF
TGTGCCAGCAGCAAAGTCTCTTCCGGGGTTTGGTGGGGATACAATGAGCAGTTCTTC
>-|TRBJ2-7|TRBV7-6|-
CASSLAMSSGLPGSEQYF
TGTGCCAGCAGCTTAGCTATGTCCTCCGGGCTCCCAGGGAGCGAGCAGTACTTC
>-|TRBJ1-1|TRBV5-1|-
CASSLGGALNTEAFF
TGCGCCAGCAGCTTGGGGGGGGCTTTGAACACTGAAGCTTTCTTT
>-|TRBJ2-7|TRBV30|-
CAWSKEGFDEQYF
TGTGCCTGGAGTAAGGAAGGGTTCGACGAGCAGTACTTC
>TRBD2|TRBJ2-3|TRBV3-1|-
CASSQSASGRAWDTQYF
TGTGCCAGCAGCCAAAGCGCTAGCGGGAGGGCCTGGGATACGCAGTATTTT
>-|TRBJ1-2|TRBV5-6|-
CASSLVAGYGGYTF
TGTGCCAGCAGCTTGGTAGCAGGGTATGGCGGCTACACCTTC